This T cell receptor beta chain appears in the sequencing data of a study of prognosis after radiotherapy for stage I lung cancer. Study in general: Several patients had squamous cell carcinoma and approximately 12 had adenocarcinoma.

The study amplified the TCR beta CDR3 region from genomic DNA. This amplification was carried out by two rounds of multiplex PCR. Round one of PCR was performed, and it used primers specific to each TRBV and TRBJ gene. MiXCR was run by TCRdb on the multiplex PCR reads, yielding one entry per CDR3 protein. This table holds some 56,000 distinct CDR3 sequences, more than 20% found once. V shed 10 bases, J shed 3 bases, and the junction held 14 bases outside the gene matches. CDR3 length: 15 residues. Germline V lookup: CDR1 MNHEY, CDR2 SVGEGT. The clonotype comes from a donor at least 50 years old with non-small cell lung cancer. Sequences were derived from PBMCs, sampled before or after stereotactic body radiation therapy (not recorded which). This sequence joins TRBV6-2 or TRBV6-3 and TRBJ2-7, with 8 bases lining up with TRBD1. The CDR3 loop is CAILQKLTGDYEQYF. In nucleotides, the CDR3 is TGTGCCATCCTCCAAAAATTGACAGGGGACTACGAGCAGTACTTC.